The T cell receptor beta chain described here comes from a study of OX40 agonist ivuxolimab in advanced cancers. In regard to this clone: Its antigen remains unidentified.

Sequencing used immunoSEQ multiplex PCR; TCRdb keeps in-frame clones, though not all of them. The data hold approximately 80,000 clones, with around 87% observed a single time. There are 15 residues in the CDR3. With V trimmed by 3 bases and J by 3 bases, 8 bases remained unmatched. Germline CDR1 reads LNHDA; CDR2 reads SQIVND (reference sequence). General observations from the study: Expansion of clones was among the lowest in partial responders at 0.1-3.0 mg/kg. CD4+ and CD8+ blood T cells expanded clonally by week 6 at 0.1 to 3.0 mg/kg. Fewer expanded clones were found on average in CD4+ than in CD8+ T cells.

The TCR originated in an adult with an advanced solid tumor such as melanoma, head and neck, liver or kidney cancer. The rearrangement links TRBV19 to TRBJ2-7; the match to TRBD1 covers 7 bases. Sequencing used CD4+ or CD8+ T cells sorted from blood, obtained in a trial of the OX40 agonist ivuxolimab. CDR3 DNA: TGTGCCAGTAGTATTGGGGACAGTCCACTCTACGAGCAGTACTTC. The encoded protein is CASSIGDSPLYEQYF.